This T cell receptor beta chain was sequenced in a study of regulatory dendritic cells for organ transplantation (dated by TCRdb to 2015 to 2018). Describing the broader study: The TCRbeta repertoires of sorted naive and memory CD4+ and CD8+ T cells were sequenced before and after allostimulation with regulatory or mature dendritic cells. The research as a whole found: In both subjects, allostimulation led to expansion of memory CD8+ clones, though the expansion induced by regulatory dendritic cells appeared to be more limited than that induced by mature dendritic cells. Naive CD4+ and CD8+ T cells showed highly diverse repertoires, whereas memory cells were less diverse and memory CD8+ cells were the most oligoclonal. Sequencing was done in only two subjects, and the authors reported considerable heterogeneity between individuals in the alloreactive memory CD8+ T cell pool. Of the resting subsets, memory CD8+ T cells had the largest number of alloreactive TCR clonotypes.

FACS was used to sort CD4+ or CD8+ cells into naive T cells (CD45RA+) and memory T cells (CD45RO+). The T cells used for TCR sequencing were obtained from two healthy control subjects. For the mixed lymphocyte reactions, sorted T cell subsets left unstimulated acted as baseline controls. Genomic DNA was extracted with the Qiagen DNeasy Blood & Tissue Kit. Trimming removed 4 bases from V and 7 bases from J; the gene matches leave 2 bases unexplained. CDR1 and CDR2 are read off the germline V gene as MNHNS and SASEGT. The CDR3 measures 14 amino acids from cysteine to phenylalanine. Only the CDR3 DNA stays, 42 bases, in frame from base 1. Comment on this clone: It has no known antigen specificity. Per-base qualities were not stored, and no clone one base away is much larger.

Multiplexed two-step PCR with Vbeta-specific forward primers and Jbeta-specific reverse primers was used to amplify TCRbeta CDR3 regions. Through the immunoSEQ service, TCRbeta libraries were sequenced on an Illumina instrument. Per the authors' processing: IMGT annotation was used to assign V, D and J genes, and synthetic CDR3 analogues were used to correct the counts for multiplex PCR bias. Repertoire clonality was computed in the immunoSEQ Analyzer as one minus normalized Shannon entropy. Fisher's exact test with Benjamini-Hochberg false discovery rate control was used to define clonal expansion, with two-tailed P<0.01. The immuneACCESS repertoire file appears here via TCRdb, limited to in-frame rearrangements. These files lack a portion of the clones; in checked studies, under half of the deficit traces to unresolved V genes, and the cause of the others is not known. D and trimming come from the DNA, and the V and J calls and clone size come from that table. This sample gives 22,000 or so clones in total; 74% of them show up just once. The top ten clones comprise 0.75% to 0.95% of the sample.

The sequence came from a human donor in good health. The chain is made from TRBV6-1 and TRBJ1-6, with 9 middle bases fitting TRBD1. Specimen: memory CD4+ T cells from blood. Explained via the paper, the cell subset or site label denotes: CD45RO+ memory T cells. CDR3 region: CASSVDRGNSPLHF. In nucleotide form, the sequence is TGTGCCAGCAGTGTCGACAGGGGGAATTCACCCCTCCACTTT.